The rows below give T cell receptor beta chains drawn from one sample of a study of CD8 T cells in ankylosing spondylitis. TCRdb re-analysed the 5' RACE reads in MiXCR, keeping a single row per CDR3 protein. The sample consists of about 300,000 distinct CDR3 sequences, about 9.9% of them appearing once. Sequenced: blood, either unsorted or a sorted T cell fraction (not recorded which). The receptors stem from a female donor with ankylosing spondylitis or in good health (not recorded which). Both conserved end residues are part of each CDR3. The D gene is left open where the match is weak. Some rows have no size entry. The others give once, few or many, or a class for an expanded clone.

d_call clone_size j_call v_call cdr3_nt cdr3_aa
. many TRBJ2-1 TRBV20-1 TGCAGTGCTAGAGATCCTAGGCTAGATTCTTGGAATGAGCAGTTCTTC CSARDPRLDSWNEQFF
TRBD2 many TRBJ2-2 TRBV5-1 TGCGCCAGCAGCTTGGAGGCAGCGGGGGTCGCGAACACCGGGGAGCTGTTTTTT CASSLEAAGVANTGELFF
. few TRBJ2-5 TRBV18 TGTGCCAGCTCACCATTAACCCAAGAGACCCAGTACTTC CASSPLTQETQYF
TRBD1 few TRBJ1-4 TRBV7-3 TGTGCCAGCAGCTCGTCAGGGGGCTCTAATGAAAAACTGTTTTTT CASSSSGGSNEKLFF
TRBD2 few TRBJ2-2 TRBV20-1 TGCTGTGCTAGCTCCCAGACTAGCGGGACGGGCACCGGGGAGCTGTTTTTT CCASSQTSGTGTGELFF
. . TRBJ2-7 TRBV3-1 TGTGCCAGCAGCCAAGCCGCCTACTACGAGCAGTACTTC CASSQAAYYEQYF
. . TRBJ2-7 TRBV7-9 TGTGCCAGCAGCCCATCGCACTTGATCTCAGAGCAGTACTTC CASSPSHLISEQYF
. many TRBJ1-2 TRBV20-1 TGCAGTGCTAGGCCTTTGGCGGCAGGGACCCAGGGGACCTATGGCTACACCTTC CSARPLAAGTQGTYGYTF
. many TRBJ2-3 TRBV15 TGTGCCACCAGGGGGGCCCTCGGTACGCAGTATTTT CATRGALGTQYF
TRBD1 . TRBJ1-5 TRBV5-6 TGTGCCAGCAGCTCATGGACAGGTCTCTGGGATCAGCCCCAGCATTTT CASSSWTGLWDQPQHF
. few TRBJ2-7 TRBV28 TGTGCCAGCAGTTTGTTGAGCTCCTACGAGCAGTACTTC CASSLLSSYEQYF
. few TRBJ2-7 TRBV14 TGTGCCAGCAGCCAAGATACCCTGTGGGGCGAGCAGTACTTC CASSQDTLWGEQYF
TRBD2 . TRBJ2-1 TRBV28 TGTGCCAGCAGTTTATGGGGACTAAGTGAGCAGTTCTTC CASSLWGLSEQFF
TRBD1 . TRBJ2-7 TRBV5-1 TGCGCCAGCATCCCGGACAGGGGGCACTCCTACGAGCAGTACTTC CASIPDRGHSYEQYF
. many TRBJ1-4 TRBV28 TGTGCCAGCAGTCCCTTAGGGGGGCCTAATGAAAAACTGTTTTTT CASSPLGGPNEKLFF
TRBD2 many TRBJ2-7 TRBV27 TGTGCCAGCAGTTCGAAGACTAGCGGGGGGGCGTTTCTTTCCTACGAGCAGTACTTC CASSSKTSGGAFLSYEQYF
TRBD2 . TRBJ2-1 TRBV20-1 TGCAGTGCTAGAGAGTCTAGCGGGAGGCTTAATGAGCAGTTCTTC CSARESSGRLNEQFF
. many TRBJ1-1 TRBV5-1 TGCGCCAGCAGCGTCCAGATGAACACTGAAGCTTTCTTT CASSVQMNTEAFF
. . TRBJ1-1 TRBV5-5 TGTGCCAGCAGCTCCAAAACGAACCGGGACTCCCGGCAAGCTTTCTTT CASSSKTNRDSRQAFF
TRBD1 many TRBJ2-7 TRBV29-1 TGCAGCGTTGAACCCCCAGGAGGACAGGGGGGTAGCGGGACAGGCTACGAGCAGTACTTC CSVEPPGGQGGSGTGYEQYF
TRBD1 many TRBJ2-4 TRBV19 TGTGCCAGTAGTGCCCTCAGGGGGCGCGGGAACATTCAGTACTTC CASSALRGRGNIQYF
. few TRBJ2-3 TRBV5-1 TGCGCCAGCAGCTTGCCAGTTCTAGCGAGTATCACAGATACGCAGTATTTT CASSLPVLASITDTQYF
TRBD2 many TRBJ2-3 TRBV5-1 TGCGCCAGCAGCTTGTTTCTAGCGGGGGGGCCCACAGATACGCAGTATTTT CASSLFLAGGPTDTQYF
. many TRBJ1-6 TRBV11-2 TGTGCCAGCAGCGTCATCCGGGATTCACCCCTCCACTTT CASSVIRDSPLHF
. many TRBJ2-7 TRBV9 TGTGCCAGCAGCGTAGCGGGCACGAGCTACGAGCAGTACTTC CASSVAGTSYEQYF
TRBD2 many TRBJ2-7 TRBV20-1 TGCAGTGCCCACGTCCAACTAGCGGCCTACGAGCAGTACTTC CSAHVQLAAYEQYF
. few TRBJ2-7 TRBV20-1 TGCAGTGCCCCGGCACCCGGAGGCTACGAGCAGTACTTC CSAPAPGGYEQYF
. many TRBJ1-2 TRBV12-3/TRBV12-4 TGTGCCAGCAGACCGGGGACTCTGGGCGGCTACACCTTC CASRPGTLGGYTF
. many TRBJ2-1 TRBV7-2 TGTGCCAGCAGCCAAACCCCGCGGGTGTCCTACAATGAGCAGTTCTTC CASSQTPRVSYNEQFF
. few TRBJ2-5 TRBV7-2 TGTGCCAGCAGCTTATCCCGCCCGAATGTAAAGACCCAGTACTTC CASSLSRPNVKTQYF
. many TRBJ1-1 TRBV12-3/TRBV12-4 TGTGCCAGCAGCTATTTGAACACTGAAGCTTTCTTT CASSYLNTEAFF
TRBD2 many TRBJ2-2 TRBV20-1 TGCAGTGCTAGAGACGCCAGCGGGAGGGTCACCGGGGAGCTGTTTTTT CSARDASGRVTGELFF
. many TRBJ1-4 TRBV18 TGTGCCAGCTCACCACCGAACCGGGACGGAGGGAAACTGTTTTTT CASSPPNRDGGKLFF
TRBD1 few TRBJ1-2 TRBV11-1 TGTGCCATCGATACAGGGGGCGGCTATGGCTACACCTTC CAIDTGGGYGYTF
. few TRBJ2-7 TRBV20-1 TGCAGTGCTAGACGGGGGGCAGGGCAGTACTTC CSARRGAGQYF
. many TRBJ1-1 TRBV10-3 TGTGCCATCAGTGGAGGGGACACTCGTCTCACTGAAGCTCTCTTT CAISGGDTRLTEALF
TRBD2 . TRBJ2-3 TRBV20-1 TGCAGTGCTACCTGGACTAGCGGGGGGGCAGATACGCAGTATTTT CSATWTSGGADTQYF
. . TRBJ1-3 TRBV12-3/TRBV12-4 TGTGCCAGCACCCCGCCTGGGGGCTCTGGAAACACCATATATTTT CASTPPGGSGNTIYF
. few TRBJ2-7 TRBV5-1 TGCGCCAGCAGCCAAGGACGGACCTCCTACGAGCAGTACTTC CASSQGRTSYEQYF
. . TRBJ2-1 TRBV20-1 TGCAGTGCTTCCGGGAGCAATGAGCAGTTCTTC CSASGSNEQFF
TRBD1 many TRBJ1-2 TRBV10-3 TGTGCCATCAGCCTGGACAGGAACTATGGCTACACCTTC CAISLDRNYGYTF
TRBD2 many TRBJ2-2 TRBV20-1 TGCAGTGCTAGAGGGGCGTACGGGAGGGCGGATACCGGGGAGCTGTTTTTT CSARGAYGRADTGELFF
. few TRBJ2-1 TRBV3-2 TGTGCCAGCAGCCCAGGGCGTGGGAGGGGCTCCTACAATGAGCAGTTCTTC CASSPGRGRGSYNEQFF
. many TRBJ1-5 TRBV5-1 TGCGCCAGCAGCCCCGGACCCAATCAGCCCCAGCATTTT CASSPGPNQPQHF
. . TRBJ2-2 TRBV5-4 TGTGCCAGCAGCCTGGGGGCGGTCGGGGAGCTGTTTTTT CASSLGAVGELFF
TRBD1 few TRBJ1-2 TRBV29-1 TGCAGCGTCCAAGCAGGGGGACCCTATGGCTACACCTTC CSVQAGGPYGYTF
. few TRBJ1-4 TRBV21-1 TGTGCCAGCGTACATCCTTCAACTAATGAAAAACTGTTTTTT CASVHPSTNEKLFF
TRBD2 . TRBJ2-1 TRBV7-9 TGTGCCAGCACCCCGAATAGCGGGAGGGCCGTCAATGAGCAGTTCTTC CASTPNSGRAVNEQFF
. few TRBJ1-2 TRBV6-5 TGTGCCAGCAGTTTCGACAGCAACTATGGCTACACCTTC CASSFDSNYGYTF
TRBD2 . TRBJ2-3 TRBV12-3/TRBV12-4 TGTGCCAGCGCAACTAGCGGGAGCACAGATACGCAGTATTTT CASATSGSTDTQYF
. many TRBJ1-2 TRBV12-3/TRBV12-4 TGTGCCAGCAGTTTCGGGGGGGGAGGCTACACCTTC CASSFGGGGYTF
. many TRBJ2-7 TRBV28 TGTGCCAGCAGTTCCTCGGCCAGGAGCTCCTACGAGCAGTACTTC CASSSSARSSYEQYF
. many TRBJ2-3 TRBV7-2 TGTGCCAGCAGCCCCAGGACCATCACAGATACGCAGTATTTT CASSPRTITDTQYF
. . TRBJ1-1 TRBV18 TGTGCCAGCTCACCTCGGGCAGGGGTCGTAGGCACTGAAGCTTTCTTT CASSPRAGVVGTEAFF
. many TRBJ2-5 TRBV4-1 TGCGCCAGCAGCCAAGTGGAGGGCAACCAAGAGACCCAGTACTTC CASSQVEGNQETQYF
TRBD1 many TRBJ1-5 TRBV20-1 TGCAGTGCTAGAATCGGGACAGGAGGCAATCAGCCCCAGCATTTT CSARIGTGGNQPQHF
TRBD1 . TRBJ2-7 TRBV28 TGTGCCAGCATCAACTCCCAGGGGGACGAGCAGTACTTC CASINSQGDEQYF
. many TRBJ1-4 TRBV5-1 TGCGCCAGCAGCTTAACGGGGAAATCTAATGAAAAACTGTTTTTT CASSLTGKSNEKLFF